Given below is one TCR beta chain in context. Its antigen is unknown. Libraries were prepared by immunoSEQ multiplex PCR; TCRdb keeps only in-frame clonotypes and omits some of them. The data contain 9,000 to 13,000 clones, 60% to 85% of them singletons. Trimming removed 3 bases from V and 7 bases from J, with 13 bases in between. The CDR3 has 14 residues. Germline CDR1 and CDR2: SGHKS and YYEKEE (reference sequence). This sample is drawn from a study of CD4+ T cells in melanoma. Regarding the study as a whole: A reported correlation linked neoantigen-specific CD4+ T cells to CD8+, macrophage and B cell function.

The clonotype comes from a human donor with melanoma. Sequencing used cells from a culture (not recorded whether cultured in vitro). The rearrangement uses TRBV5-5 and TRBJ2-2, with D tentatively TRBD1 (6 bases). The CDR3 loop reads CASSSYRENGELFF. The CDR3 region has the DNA TGTGCCAGCAGCTCGTACAGGGAAAACGGGGAGCTGTTTTTT.